This T cell receptor beta chain was obtained from a study of graft-versus-host responses after intestinal transplantation. General study results and limits: GvH clones occurred in recipient marrow; some first appeared in ileum or blood.

This clone was seen a single time. The target antigen is unknown. Sequenced by immunoSEQ multiplex PCR; TCRdb stores in-frame clones only, minus some. In the table there are 75,000 to 100,000 clones, roughly 80% of which are singletons. The sequence was obtained from a human donor who received an intestinal transplant. The sample consisted of unstimulated CD8+ T cells sorted from spleen or lymph node cells, taken before intestinal transplant.

CDR3 loop: CASSRDTYEQYF. The CDR3, as DNA: TGTGCCAGCAGCCGGGACACCTACGAGCAGTACTTC. The chain is built from TRBV5-4 and TRBJ2-7, with D perhaps matching TRBD1 (6 bases). The CDR3 covers 12 residues. Trimming pared 4 bases from V and 2 bases from J, leaving 7 bases between. Germline lookup yields CDR1 SGHNT and CDR2 YYREEE (reference sequence).